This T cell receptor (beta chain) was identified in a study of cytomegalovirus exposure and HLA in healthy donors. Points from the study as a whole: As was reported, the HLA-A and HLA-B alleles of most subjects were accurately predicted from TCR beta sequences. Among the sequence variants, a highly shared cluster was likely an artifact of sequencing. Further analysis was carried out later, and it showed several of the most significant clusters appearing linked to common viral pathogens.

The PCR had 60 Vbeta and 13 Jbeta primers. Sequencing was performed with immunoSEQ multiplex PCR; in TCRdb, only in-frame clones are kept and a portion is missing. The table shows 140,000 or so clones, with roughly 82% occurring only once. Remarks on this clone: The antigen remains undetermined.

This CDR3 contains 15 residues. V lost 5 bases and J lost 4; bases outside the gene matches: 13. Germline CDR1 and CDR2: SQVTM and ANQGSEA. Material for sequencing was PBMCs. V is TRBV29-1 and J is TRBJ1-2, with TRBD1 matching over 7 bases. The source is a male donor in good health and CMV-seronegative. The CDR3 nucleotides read TGCAGCGTTTATGGAGGGACAGCAAGCTTCTATGGCTACACCTTC. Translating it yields CSVYGGTASFYGYTF.